A single sample is the source of the 15 T cell receptor beta chains below, sequenced in a study of blood T cell repertoires in COVID-19 (dated by TCRdb to 2018 to 2020). Library preparation used the immunoSEQ multiplex PCR assay. Sourced from immuneACCESS, this table was stored by TCRdb with only in-frame sequences that have V and J called. A share of the clones is absent; for the studies checked, an unresolved V gene accounts for under half, and the remainder has no known explanation. The sample contains roughly 670,000 clones, about nine tenths of them found a single time. About 0.26% of the sample belongs to the ten largest clones. The specimen was peripheral blood. Every receptor here comes from a woman aged 18-35 years with acute or convalescent COVID-19.

The V gene is TRBV21-1, the J gene TRBJ1-2; TRBD1 reflects the table's D call only, with no check against the DNA. TRBV21-1 is assigned pseudogene status. This CDR3 region has 12 residues. In nucleotides, the CDR3 is TGTCCGAGATTGGACAGGTCCTATGGCTACACCTTC. This encodes CPRLDRSYGYTF.

This chain links TRBV7-8 with TRBJ1-6, with D possibly being TRBD1 (6 bases). The CDR3 sequence is 18 residues long. CDR1 is SGHVS, CDR2 FQNEAQ, per germline. The V and J ends lost 0 bases and 4 bases respectively, with 16 bases between them. The CDR3 loop is CASSLAGQGHRYNSPLHF. CDR3 in DNA: TGTGCCAGCAGCTTAGCGGGGCAGGGACATCGATATAATTCACCCCTCCACTTT. The full variable domain, completed using reference TRBV7-8 and TRBJ1-6, is GAGVSQSPRYKVAKRGQDVALRCDPISGHVSLFWYQQALGQGPEFLTYFQNEAQLDKSGLPSDRFFAERPEGSVSTLKIQRTQQEDSAVYLCASSLAGQGHRYNSPLHFGNGTRLTVT.

The chain combines TRBV10-2 with TRBJ2-3, with 7 positions matching TRBD2. The length of the CDR3 is 14 residues. Germline CDR1 and CDR2: WSHSY and SAAADI. V shed 6 bases and J 4 bases; nucleotides not matched to a gene: 7. CDR3 DNA sequence: TGCGCCAGCAGGTTCGGACTAGAGGCAGATACGCAGTATTTT. Protein product: CASRFGLEADTQYF.

The rearrangement joins TRBV10-3 to TRBJ1-1; possible D gene TRBD1, 5 bases. The germline gives CDR1 ENHRY, CDR2 SYGVKD. Trimming left V 0 bases short and J 1 base short, with 12 bases between. CDR3 size: 16 residues. The CDR3 bases are TGTGCCATCAGTGAGTCTAGGGGTTTGGGGAACACTGAAGCTTTCTTT. Translating gives CAISESRGLGNTEAFF.

The chain employs TRBV5-1 and TRBJ1-4; TRBD1 is a possible D gene (6 bases). V was trimmed by 7 bases and J by 5 bases, leaving 21 bases between them. The CDR3 consists of 16 residues. Per the germline V gene, CDR1 is SGHRS and CDR2 is YFSETQ. The CDR3: CASQAKSTGLNEKLFF. The CDR3 region has the DNA TGCGCCAGCCAGGCTAAGAGTACAGGGCTGAATGAAAAACTGTTTTTT.

The chain carries TRBV5-5 and TRBJ1-2; the match to TRBD1 covers 7 bases. This CDR3 spans 15 amino acids. CDR1 and CDR2 (germline): SGHKS, YYEKEE (reference sequence). J was trimmed by 4 bases and V by 4 bases; bases with no gene match: 10. The CDR3 region has the DNA TGTGCCAGCAGCCGAGACAGGGAGCCCCTCTATGGCTACACCTTC. This gives the protein CASSRDREPLYGYTF.

This chain uses TRBV7-9 with TRBJ1-3, with D possibly matching TRBD1 (5 bases). Germline V gives CDR1 SEHNR, CDR2 FQNEAQ (reference sequence). The CDR3 consists of 15 residues. V was clipped by 4 bases and J by 4 bases, with 14 bases between them. DNA of the CDR3: TGTGCCAGCAGCTGGTTGGGGGGGTACGGAAACACCATATATTTT. This gives the protein CASSWLGGYGNTIYF.

This chain connects TRBV2 to TRBJ2-2; D not certain. V dropped 6 bases and J dropped 7 bases, with 18 bases sitting between them. In germline, CDR1 is SNHLY, CDR2 FYNNEI. The CDR3 is 15 amino acids. The CDR3 reads CASRNPTGLSGELFF. CDR3 nucleotide sequence: TGTGCCAGCAGGAATCCAACTGGTCTGAGCGGGGAGCTGTTTTTT. The full variable domain, completed using reference TRBV2 and TRBJ2-2, is EPEVTQTPSHQVTQMGQEVILRCVPISNHLYFYWYRQILGQKVEFLVSFYNNEISEKSEIFDDQFSVERPDGSNFTLKIRSTKLEDSAMYFCASRNPTGLSGELFFGEGSRLTVL.

The V and J genes are TRBV6-5 and TRBJ2-7, with a tentative D call TRBD2 (8 bases). The V end lost 2 bases, the J end lost 4 bases, and 15 bases lay between the germline ends. Germline CDR1 MNHEY, CDR2 SVGAGI. The CDR3 has 15 residues. DNA for the CDR3: TGTGCCAGCAGTTACGCGGGGGGACAGTGGTACGAGCAGTACTTC. As protein: CASSYAGGQWYEQYF.

V and J are TRBV2 and TRBJ1-5; no reliable D call. V dropped 4 bases and J dropped 7 bases, with 11 bases sitting between them. Germline CDR1 SNHLY, CDR2 FYNNEI. This CDR3 region has 13 residues. The CDR3 spells CASSGAERQPQHF. The CDR3, as DNA: TGTGCCAGCAGTGGTGCAGAACGACAGCCCCAGCATTTT.

This chain connects TRBV29-1 to TRBJ1-1; TRBD1 aligns across 8 bases. The length of the CDR3 is 13 residues. Germline V lookup: CDR1 SQVTM, CDR2 ANQGSEA. The J segment lost 4 bases and the V segment lost 3 bases, leaving 4 bases of the junction unmatched. The CDR3 DNA reads TGCAGCGTTGAGCTTACAGGGGGCACTGAAGCTTTCTTT. Its translation is CSVELTGGTEAFF. The whole variable domain, filled in from reference TRBV29-1 and TRBJ1-1, reads SAVISQKPSRDICQRGTSLTIQCQVDSQVTMMFWYRQQPGQSLTLIATANQGSEATYESGFVIDKFPISRPNLTFSTLTVSNMSPEDSSIYLCSVELTGGTEAFFGQGTRLTVV.

J is TRBJ1-6 and V is TRBV6-4, with a tentative D call TRBD1 (6 bases). Germline assignment: CDR1 MRHNA and CDR2 SNTAGT. V was shortened by 4 bases and J by 5 bases, with 12 bases between the two germline ends. The CDR3 spans 15 residues. The DNA for the CDR3 is TGTGCCAGCAGTGCTGAACAGGGTAATAATTCACCCCTCCACTTT. This translates into CASSAEQGNNSPLHF.

The genes are TRBV4-3 and TRBJ1-2; 9 positions agree with TRBD1. The CDR3 totals 16 residues. CDR1 LGHNA and CDR2 YSLEER come from the germline V gene. The junction had 7 bases not matched to a gene; V was cut back by 0 bases and J by 5 bases. The chain's CDR3 is CASSQEDRGYGYGYTF. Here the CDR3 DNA reads TGCGCCAGCAGCCAAGAGGACAGGGGATACGGATATGGCTACACCTTC.

V and J are TRBV11-2 and TRBJ2-3, with a tentative D call TRBD2 (5 bases). With 1 base removed from V and 2 bases from J, the gap between germline ends came to 19 bases. Germline lookup yields CDR1 SGHAT and CDR2 FQNNGV. The CDR3 extends over 18 amino acids. The CDR3 protein is CASSLGGSGGHFTDTQYF. CDR3 coding DNA: TGTGCCAGCAGCTTAGGTGGTAGTGGCGGGCATTTCACAGATACGCAGTATTTT. The variable domain in full, with the rest retrieved from reference TRBV11-2 and TRBJ2-3, is EAGVAQSPRYKIIEKRQSVAFWCNPISGHATLYWYQQILGQGPKLLIQFQNNGVVDDSQLPKDRFSAERLKGVDSTLKIQPAKLEDSAVYLCASSLGGSGGHFTDTQYFGPGTRLTVL.

This clone occurred once. The rearrangement joins TRBV11-2 to TRBJ1-3; 7 bases map to TRBD1. CDR1 is SGHAT, CDR2 FQNNGV, per germline. Unmatched junction bases numbered 6, after V lost 3 bases and J lost 1 base. The CDR3 runs to 16 residues. CDR3 sequence reads: CASSFRTGLSGNTIYF. CDR3 nucleotide sequence: TGTGCCAGCAGCTTCCGGACAGGTCTTTCTGGAAACACCATATATTTT.